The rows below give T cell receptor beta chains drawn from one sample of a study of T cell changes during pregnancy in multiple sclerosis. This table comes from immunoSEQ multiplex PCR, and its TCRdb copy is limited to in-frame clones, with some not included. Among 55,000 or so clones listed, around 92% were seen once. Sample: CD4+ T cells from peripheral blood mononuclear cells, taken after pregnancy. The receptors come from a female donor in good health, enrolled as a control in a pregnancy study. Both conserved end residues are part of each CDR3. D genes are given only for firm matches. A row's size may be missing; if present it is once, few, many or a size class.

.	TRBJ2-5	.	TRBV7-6	TGTGCCAGCACTGGCGGGGCGAGGGGAGAGACCCAGTACTTC	CASTGGARGETQYF
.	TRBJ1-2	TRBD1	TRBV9	TGTGCCAGCAGCGTAGCGGACAGGGTTGGCTATGGCTACACCTTC	CASSVADRVGYGYTF
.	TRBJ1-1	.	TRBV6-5	TGTGCCAGCAGCTCAGGGTACGGTGAAGCTTTCTTT	CASSSGYGEAFF
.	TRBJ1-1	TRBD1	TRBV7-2	TGTGCCAGCAGCGCGAACAGGGGGAACACTGAAGCTTTCTTT	CASSANRGNTEAFF
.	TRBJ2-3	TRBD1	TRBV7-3	TGTGCCAGCAGCTTTAGTTCGGGACAGACGCAGTATTTT	CASSFSSGQTQYF
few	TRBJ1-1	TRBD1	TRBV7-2	TGTGCCAGCAGCTACGGACAGGGGAGCACTGAAGCTTTCTTT	CASSYGQGSTEAFF
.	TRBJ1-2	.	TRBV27	TGTGCCAGCAGTCGTGACCGCGGCATACGGCATTATTATGGCTACACCTTC	CASSRDRGIRHYYGYTF
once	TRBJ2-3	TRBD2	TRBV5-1	TGCGCCAGCAGCTTGAGAGTAGCGGGGAACACAGATACGCAGTATTTT	CASSLRVAGNTDTQYF
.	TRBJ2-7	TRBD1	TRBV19	TGTGCCAGTAGGCCCCGGGACAGACCCTACGAGCAGTACTTC	CASRPRDRPYEQYF
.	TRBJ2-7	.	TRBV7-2	TGTGCCAGCAGCTCCGGGTCAGACAGGCGGCTCTACGAGCAGTACTTC	CASSSGSDRRLYEQYF
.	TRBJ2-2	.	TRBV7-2	TGTGCCAGCAGCTTAGAGGGGGGGAGGGCCGGGGAGCTGTTTTTT	CASSLEGGRAGELFF
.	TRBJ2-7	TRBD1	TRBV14	TGTGCCAGCAGCCAAATACAGCTCCGGGACAGGAGCTCCTACGAGCAGTACTTC	CASSQIQLRDRSSYEQYF
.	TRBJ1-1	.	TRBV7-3	TGTGCCAGCAGCTTAACGCCCACAGGGACGAACACTGAAGCTTTCTTT	CASSLTPTGTNTEAFF
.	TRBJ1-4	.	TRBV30	TGTGCCTGGAGTGTACGGGGGAGGGTAGGCGAAAAACTGTTTTTT	CAWSVRGRVGEKLFF
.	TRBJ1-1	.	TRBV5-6	TGTGCCAGCAGCTTGGATTGGAGCCAGATGAACACTGAAGCTTTCTTT	CASSLDWSQMNTEAFF
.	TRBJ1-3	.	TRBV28	TGTGCCAGCAGTTTTACAGGGACCCACTCTGGAAACACCATATATTTT	CASSFTGTHSGNTIYF
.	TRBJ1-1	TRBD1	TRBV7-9	TGTGCCAGCAGCCTCTCAGGGGGCACCGAAGCTTTCTTT	CASSLSGGTEAFF
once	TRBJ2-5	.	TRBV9	TGTGCCAGCAGCGTAGCTGTGGACAGCTTGCAAGAGACCCAGTACTTC	CASSVAVDSLQETQYF
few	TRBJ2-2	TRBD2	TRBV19	TGTGCCAGTAGTATTCGCGGGGGAGTGACCGGGGAGCTGTTTTTT	CASSIRGGVTGELFF
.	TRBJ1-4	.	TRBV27	TGTGCCAGCAGTTCCTTCCGACCGGGAGGGTTTGAAAAACTGTTTTTT	CASSSFRPGGFEKLFF
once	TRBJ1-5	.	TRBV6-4	TGTGCCAGCAGTGAGGCGGGGGGTCAGCCCCAGCATTTT	CASSEAGGQPQHF
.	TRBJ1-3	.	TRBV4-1	TGCGCCAGCAGCCGCGCCAACTCTGGAAACACCATATATTTT	CASSRANSGNTIYF
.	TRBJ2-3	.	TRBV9	TGTGCCAGCAGCGTAGGAAGTAGAACAGATACGCAGTATTTT	CASSVGSRTDTQYF
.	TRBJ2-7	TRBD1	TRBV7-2	TGTGCCAGCAGCTTCGATGGACAGGCCCTCACCTACGAGCAGTACTTC	CASSFDGQALTYEQYF
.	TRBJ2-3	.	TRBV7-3	TGTGCCAGCAGCTTAGGGGGGATTAGCACAGATACGCAGTATTTT	CASSLGGISTDTQYF
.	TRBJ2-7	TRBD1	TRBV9	TGTGCCAGCAGCGTAGGGACAGGGAATTACGAGCAGTACTTC	CASSVGTGNYEQYF
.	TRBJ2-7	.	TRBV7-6	TGTGCCAGCAGCTTACTGGCACAGTCCTACGAGCAGTACTTC	CASSLLAQSYEQYF
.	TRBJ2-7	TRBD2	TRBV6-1	TGTGCCAGCAGAGAGCGGGGTGTCTACGAGCAGTACTTC	CASRERGVYEQYF
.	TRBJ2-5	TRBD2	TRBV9	TGTGCCAGCAGCGTATCAAACCTAGCGGGCCACCGGGGGCAAGAGACCCAGTACTTC	CASSVSNLAGHRGQETQYF
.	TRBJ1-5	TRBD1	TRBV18	TGTGCCAGCTCACTGACAGGGGACAGCAATCAGCCCCAGCATTTT	CASSLTGDSNQPQHF
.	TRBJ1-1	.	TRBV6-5	TGTGCCAGCAGTTACCAGGACAGTCGATCAGCTTTCTTT	CASSYQDSRSAFF
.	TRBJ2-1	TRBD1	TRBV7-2	TGTGCCAGCAGCTCAGACAGGGGAGGTGAGCAGTTCTTC	CASSSDRGGEQFF
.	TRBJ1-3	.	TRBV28	TGTGCCGCTGGACAGCTCTCTGGAAACACCATATATTTT	CAAGQLSGNTIYF
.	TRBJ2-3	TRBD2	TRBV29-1	TGCAGCGCCCGCGGGGGGCCCACTTACAGCACAGATACGCAGTATTTT	CSARGGPTYSTDTQYF
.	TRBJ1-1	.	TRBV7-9	TGTGCCAGCAGCCCCCCGCGGGCAGTGAACACTGAAGCTTTCTTT	CASSPPRAVNTEAFF
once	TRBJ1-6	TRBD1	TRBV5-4	TGTGCCAGCAGCTTGCCCGGGACAGTTAATTCACCCCTCCACTTT	CASSLPGTVNSPLHF
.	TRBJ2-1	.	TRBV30	TGTGCCTGGACCCCAGGGGCCTACAATGAGCAGTTCTTC	CAWTPGAYNEQFF
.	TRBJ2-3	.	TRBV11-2	TGTGCCAGCAGCCCAGGGTCACGCACAGATACGCAGTATTTT	CASSPGSRTDTQYF
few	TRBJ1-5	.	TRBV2	TGTGCCAGCAGTGAAAACTCGGCGGGCAATCAGCCCCAGCATTTT	CASSENSAGNQPQHF
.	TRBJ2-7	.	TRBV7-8	TGTGCCAGCAGCCCTCGGAACAGGGACTACGAGCAGTACTTC	CASSPRNRDYEQYF
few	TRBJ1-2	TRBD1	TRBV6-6	TGTGCCAGCAGTTCGGACAGGTCCAACTATGGCTACACCTTC	CASSSDRSNYGYTF
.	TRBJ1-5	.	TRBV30	TGTGCCTGGAGTCCCCATAGCAATCAGCCCCAGCATTTT	CAWSPHSNQPQHF
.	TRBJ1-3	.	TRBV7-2	TGTGCCAGCAGCTTGGAGGGAACTGGAAACACCATATATTTT	CASSLEGTGNTIYF
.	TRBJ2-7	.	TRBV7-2	TGTGCCAGCAGCTCGCAGGGGTCCGCGAGGGAGCAGTACTTC	CASSSQGSAREQYF
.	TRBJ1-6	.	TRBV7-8	TGTGCCAGCAGCTTAATGTCAGGGAATTCACCCCTCCACTTT	CASSLMSGNSPLHF
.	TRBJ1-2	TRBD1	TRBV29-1	TGCAGCGTAGACCGGGACAGGGGGACTGGTGGCTACACCTTC	CSVDRDRGTGGYTF
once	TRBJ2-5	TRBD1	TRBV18	TGTGCCAGCTCTCCCAGGGGGCAGGAAGAGACCCAGTACTTC	CASSPRGQEETQYF
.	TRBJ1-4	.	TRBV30	TGTGCCTGGAGTAGGAGTTTAAAACTGTTTTTT	CAWSRSLKLFF
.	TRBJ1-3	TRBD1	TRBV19	TGTGCCAGCACTTACGGACAGGGTCGCTCCGGAAACACCATATATTTT	CASTYGQGRSGNTIYF
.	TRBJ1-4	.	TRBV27	TGTGCCAGCGGGAGGCCAGGGGAAAAACTGTTTTTT	CASGRPGEKLFF
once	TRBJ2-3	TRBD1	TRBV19	TGTGCCAGTGGGACAGGGGTTAGCACAGATACGCAGTATTTT	CASGTGVSTDTQYF
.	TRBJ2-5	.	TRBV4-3	TGCGCCAGCAGCCAAGGAGGGGGGGTCCCAGAGACCCAGTACTTC	CASSQGGGVPETQYF
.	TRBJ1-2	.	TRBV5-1	TGCGCCAGCAGCTTGGCCCTCGACAGGTCTACCTATGGCTACACCTTC	CASSLALDRSTYGYTF
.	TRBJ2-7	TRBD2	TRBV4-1	TGCGCCAGCAGCCAAGTGGCGGGGGGTTCCTACGAGCAGTACTTC	CASSQVAGGSYEQYF